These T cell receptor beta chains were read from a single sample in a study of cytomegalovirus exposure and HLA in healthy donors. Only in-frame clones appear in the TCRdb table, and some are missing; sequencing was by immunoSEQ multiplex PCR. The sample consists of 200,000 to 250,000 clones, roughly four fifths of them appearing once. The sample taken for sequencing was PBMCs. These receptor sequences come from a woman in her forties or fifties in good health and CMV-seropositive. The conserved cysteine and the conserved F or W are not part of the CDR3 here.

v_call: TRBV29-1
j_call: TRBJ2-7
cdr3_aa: SVLSYEQY

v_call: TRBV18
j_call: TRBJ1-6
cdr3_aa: ASSPLPTGRGNSPLH

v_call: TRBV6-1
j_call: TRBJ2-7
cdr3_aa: ASSEWDRAPYEQY

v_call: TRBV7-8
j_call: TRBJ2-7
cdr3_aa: ASSLRDRVGYEQY

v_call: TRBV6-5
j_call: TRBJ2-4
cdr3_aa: ASTRENIQY

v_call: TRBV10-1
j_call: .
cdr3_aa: ASSESQYGVEQY

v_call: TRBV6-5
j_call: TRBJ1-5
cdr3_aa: ASRWDRNSNQPQH

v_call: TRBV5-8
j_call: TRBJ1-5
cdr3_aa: AGSLGGEVSFNQPQH

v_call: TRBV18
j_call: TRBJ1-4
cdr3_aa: ASSPPEGDGGKLF

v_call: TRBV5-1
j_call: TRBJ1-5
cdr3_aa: ASSLRGNSNQPQH

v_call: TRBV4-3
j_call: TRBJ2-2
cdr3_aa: ASSQVGGLLHGELF

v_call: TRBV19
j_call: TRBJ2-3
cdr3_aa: ASSDLGYTQY

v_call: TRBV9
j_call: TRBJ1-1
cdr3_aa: ASSAVAETGSFAF

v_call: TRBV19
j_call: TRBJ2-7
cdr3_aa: ATSDGDRGNYEQY

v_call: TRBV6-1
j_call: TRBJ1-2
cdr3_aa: ASSEQGRRGGYT

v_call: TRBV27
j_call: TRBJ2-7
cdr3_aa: ASSGGRLAGAYEQY

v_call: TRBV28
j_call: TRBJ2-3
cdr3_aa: ASSPDSPKQY

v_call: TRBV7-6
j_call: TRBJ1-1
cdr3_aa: ASSFSLNTEAF

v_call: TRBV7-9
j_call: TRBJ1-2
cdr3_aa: ASSLDVRRFYGYT

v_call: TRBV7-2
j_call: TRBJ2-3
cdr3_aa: ASSWTSVGITDTQY

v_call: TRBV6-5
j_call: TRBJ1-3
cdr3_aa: ASSRWSGNTIY

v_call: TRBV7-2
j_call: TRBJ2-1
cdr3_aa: ASSLGGGRRDNEQF

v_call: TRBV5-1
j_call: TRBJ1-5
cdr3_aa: ASSLESGRQPQH

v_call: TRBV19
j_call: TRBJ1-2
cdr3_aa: ASSKRTDANYGYT

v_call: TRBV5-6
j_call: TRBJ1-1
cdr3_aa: ASSFDRVTEAF

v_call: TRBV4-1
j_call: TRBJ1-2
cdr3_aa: ASSQDRSSANYGYT

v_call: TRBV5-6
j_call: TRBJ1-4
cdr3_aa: ASSPTGRENEKLF

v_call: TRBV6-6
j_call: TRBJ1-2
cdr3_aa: ASNPGYGYT

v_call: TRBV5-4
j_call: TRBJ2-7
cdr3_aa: ASSLGGGEIYEQY

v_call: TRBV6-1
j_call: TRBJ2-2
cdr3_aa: ASSAQGTGELF

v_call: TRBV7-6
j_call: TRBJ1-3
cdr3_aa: ASSLGQGFSGNTIY

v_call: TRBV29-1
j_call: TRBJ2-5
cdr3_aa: SVVTGLAGNWETQY

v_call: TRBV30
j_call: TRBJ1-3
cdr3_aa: AWSVSGGNTIY

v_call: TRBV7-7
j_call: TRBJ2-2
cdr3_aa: ASSANTNTGELF

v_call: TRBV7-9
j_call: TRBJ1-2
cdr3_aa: ASSLGTVYGYT

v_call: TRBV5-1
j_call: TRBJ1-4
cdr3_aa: ASSLPGVNEKLF

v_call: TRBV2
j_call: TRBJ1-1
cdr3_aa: ASRDDRGGEDTEAF

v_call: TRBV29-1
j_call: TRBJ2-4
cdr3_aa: SGTRGAGNIQY

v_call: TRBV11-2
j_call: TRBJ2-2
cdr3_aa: ASSLSQGQNTGELF

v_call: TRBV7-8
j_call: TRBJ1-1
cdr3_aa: ASSPERWSNTEAF

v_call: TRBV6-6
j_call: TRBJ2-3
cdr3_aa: ASSYSAGGATDTQY

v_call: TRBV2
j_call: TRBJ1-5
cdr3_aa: ASSDSGLGNQPQH

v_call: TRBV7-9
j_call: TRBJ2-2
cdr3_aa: ASSKRREAGELF

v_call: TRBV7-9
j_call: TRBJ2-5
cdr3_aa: ASSPRDREETQY

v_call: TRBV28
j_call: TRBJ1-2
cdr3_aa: ASSSTGGWWNYGYT

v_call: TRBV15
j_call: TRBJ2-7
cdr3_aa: ATSTRRGGVTYEQY